These T cell receptor beta chains were read from a single sample in a study of cytomegalovirus exposure and HLA in healthy donors. Sequenced by immunoSEQ multiplex PCR; TCRdb stores in-frame clones only, minus some. Counted here are roughly 67,000 clones, roughly nine tenths occurring once; the ten biggest clones make up about 3.2%. The sequenced sample consisted of PBMCs. The origin of the receptors is a young man in good health and CMV-seronegative. Each CDR3 is given with its conserved first and last residue. The D gene is left open where the match is weak. Expanded clones get a size class; other rows say once, few or many, or leave the size out.

V gene	J gene	clone size	D gene	CDR3 DNA	CDR3 protein
TRBV4-2	TRBJ2-2	.	.	TGTGCCAGCAGCCAAGGTATGAACACCGGGGAGCTGTTTTTT	CASSQGMNTGELFF
TRBV7-2	TRBJ2-7	.	TRBD2	TGTGCCAGCAGCCCCCGACTAGCGGGTACCACCTACGAGCAGTACTTC	CASSPRLAGTTYEQYF
TRBV7-9	TRBJ2-1	once	TRBD2	TGTGCCAGCACGCTTTTCCCCCACTCTAGGGCGGGAGCGGGTGAGCAGTTCTTC	CASTLFPHSRAGAGEQFF
TRBV28	TRBJ1-5	once	TRBD1	TGTGCCAGCAGTTCCCCAAGAGGGGGCAACAATCAGCCCCAGCATTTT	CASSSPRGGNNQPQHF
TRBV4-1	TRBJ2-1	.	.	TGCGCCAGCAGCCCCTACTTCCAGGCTGTCCATGAGCAGTTCTTC	CASSPYFQAVHEQFF
TRBV5-6	TRBJ1-4	.	.	TGTGCCAGCAGGTCAGCGGGGGGCGAAAAACTGTTTTTT	CASRSAGGEKLFF
TRBV6-1	TRBJ2-1	.	TRBD2	TGTGCCAGCAGCGAACCGACTAGCGGGGGAACCTCCTACAATGAGCAGTTCTTC	CASSEPTSGGTSYNEQFF
TRBV4-2	TRBJ1-2	.	.	TGTGCCAGCAGCCCGCGCGGGGGGGCCCCCGAAAGGCCCTATGGCTACACCTTC	CASSPRGGAPERPYGYTF
TRBV14	TRBJ1-2	.	TRBD1	TGTGCCAGCAGCCAAGAAGACAGGGGGTTTAACTATGGCTACACCTTC	CASSQEDRGFNYGYTF
TRBV5-4	TRBJ2-4	.	TRBD2	TGTGCCAGCAGCCGCAGGGAGGGTGGGGACATTCAGTACTTC	CASSRREGGDIQYF
TRBV5-6	TRBJ2-7	.	.	TGTGCCAGCAGCTCACAGTCCTACGAGCAGTACTTC	CASSSQSYEQYF
TRBV10-3	TRBJ1-5	.	.	TGTGCCATCAGTGAGTCACAGTCGACAAACAATCAGCCCCAGCATTTT	CAISESQSTNNQPQHF
TRBV15	TRBJ2-2	.	TRBD2	TGTGCCACCAGCAGAGACGGGGGGATCGGGGAGCTGTTTTTT	CATSRDGGIGELFF
TRBV7-7	TRBJ2-7	.	TRBD1	TGTGCTAGCAGTCCCGTACCGGGACAGGGAACGGGGTCCTACGAGCAGTACTTC	CASSPVPGQGTGSYEQYF
TRBV29-1	TRBJ2-3	.	TRBD2	TGCAGCGCGAGCGGGAGGAGCGCAGATACGCAGTATTTT	CSASGRSADTQYF
TRBV29-1	TRBJ2-5	.	TRBD1	TGCAGCGTCCCTAAAGGGGGCAGACAAGAGACCCAGTACTTC	CSVPKGGRQETQYF
TRBV19	TRBJ2-3	.	.	TGTGCCAGTAGTATAGACCCAGGGGCCACAGATACGCAGTATTTT	CASSIDPGATDTQYF
TRBV28	TRBJ1-1	.	.	TGTGCCAGCAGTCCCCGGTTGGGGGGGGACACTGAAGCTTTCTTT	CASSPRLGGDTEAFF
TRBV11-1	TRBJ2-7	once	TRBD1	TGTGCCAGCAGCGTAGGAGGGACAGGGACTCCCTACGAGCAGTACTTC	CASSVGGTGTPYEQYF
TRBV7-8	TRBJ2-7	.	.	TGTGCCAGCAGCTTAGTTCAGGGAGGTAGCGAGCAGTACTTC	CASSLVQGGSEQYF
TRBV6-6	TRBJ2-1	.	TRBD2	TGTGCCAGCAGTCCCCGGACTAGCGGGGTGAACAATGAGCAGTTCTTC	CASSPRTSGVNNEQFF
TRBV7-9	TRBJ2-7	.	.	TGTGCCAGCAGCCCCCTGTCCTCCTACGAGCAGTACTTC	CASSPLSSYEQYF
TRBV28	TRBJ2-1	.	TRBD2	TGTGCCAGCAGTTTAGGCGGGAGAACCTACAATGAGCAGTTCTTC	CASSLGGRTYNEQFF
TRBV7-8	TRBJ2-2	.	.	TGTGCCAGCAGCGCCCGGGACTGGGAATTCACCGGGGAGCTGTTTTTT	CASSARDWEFTGELFF
TRBV7-9	TRBJ1-1	.	.	TGTGCCAGCAGCCCACTCATGGGGGGGGGAACTGAAGCTTTCTTT	CASSPLMGGGTEAFF
TRBV7-3	TRBJ2-1	.	TRBD2	TGTGCCAGCAGCTCCCTTGCGCCGCCGACTAGCGGGAATGAGCAGTTCTTC	CASSSLAPPTSGNEQFF
TRBV27	TRBJ2-2	once	TRBD2	TGTGCCAGCAGTTTTTGGCTAGCGGGAACTACCGGGGAGCTGTTTTTT	CASSFWLAGTTGELFF
TRBV28	TRBJ1-5	.	.	TGTGCCAGCAGCCCCCGGGACACATATCAGCCCCAGCATTTT	CASSPRDTYQPQHF
TRBV6-6	TRBJ1-2	.	TRBD1	TGTGCCAGCAGTGACAAACAGGGGACAGGGGGCTACACCTTC	CASSDKQGTGGYTF
TRBV19	TRBJ2-7	.	.	TGTGCCAGTAGTCTGGCGGACGGGGACTACGAGCAGTACTTC	CASSLADGDYEQYF
TRBV7-9	TRBJ1-2	once	TRBD1	TGTGCCAGCAGCTTAACCCTATACAGGGGGGATGGCTACACCTTC	CASSLTLYRGDGYTF
TRBV27	TRBJ2-7	once	.	TGTGCCAGCAGTCGAGGGGGTACCCCCTACGAGCAGTACTTC	CASSRGGTPYEQYF
TRBV7-9	TRBJ1-2	.	TRBD1	TGTGCCAGCAGCTCCCAAAAGGGACAGGGGACAATTGGCTACACCTTC	CASSSQKGQGTIGYTF
TRBV4-2	TRBJ1-5	.	.	TGTGCCAGCAGCCCTGGAGTCGCAGATAATCAGCCCCAGCATTTT	CASSPGVADNQPQHF
TRBV30	TRBJ2-7	.	TRBD1	TGTGCCTGGAGTATTCCTACTCCGGGACAGGGCGGTTACGAGCAGTACTTC	CAWSIPTPGQGGYEQYF
TRBV27	TRBJ1-1	.	TRBD1	TGTGCCAGCAGTTCGCGAACAGGGGTTCGCACTGAAGCTTTCTTT	CASSSRTGVRTEAFF
TRBV13	TRBJ2-7	.	TRBD2	TGTGCCAGCAGCCCTCCACTAGCGGGAGCTGGTGAGCAGTACTTC	CASSPPLAGAGEQYF
TRBV5-4	TRBJ2-5	.	TRBD2	TGTGCCAGCAGCTTTGCGGGAGGGGGAGAGACCCAGTACTTC	CASSFAGGGETQYF
TRBV4-3	TRBJ2-3	.	TRBD2	TGCGCCAGCAGCCAAGATTGGATCGCGGGGGGTAGCACAGATACGCAGTATTTT	CASSQDWIAGGSTDTQYF
TRBV2	TRBJ2-7	once	TRBD2	TGTGCCAGCAGTTCGACAGGACTAGCGGGACGCACGACCTACGAGCAGTACTTC	CASSSTGLAGRTTYEQYF
TRBV7-8	TRBJ2-2	.	.	TGTGCCAGCAGGGCCGCTAGCAGAGAGGGGGAGCTGTTTTTT	CASRAASREGELFF
TRBV30	TRBJ1-1	.	.	TGTGCCTGGCGACAGGCCCTCACTGAAGCTTTCTTT	CAWRQALTEAFF
TRBV18	TRBJ2-7	.	.	TGTGCCAGCTCCCTCCCTGCAGGAGGCGAGCAGTACTTC	CASSLPAGGEQYF
TRBV5-4	TRBJ2-7	.	.	TGTGCCAGCAGCTTTAGCGAGCAGTACTTC	CASSFSEQYF
TRBV7-9	TRBJ1-1	once	.	TGTGCCAGCAGACTTACTCAGAACACTGAAGCTTTCTTT	CASRLTQNTEAFF
TRBV11-2	TRBJ2-5	few	TRBD2	TGTGCCAGCAGCCGAGGGACTAGCGGGTTGTTGGAGACCCAGTACTTC	CASSRGTSGLLETQYF
TRBV7-9	TRBJ2-7	.	.	TGTGCCAGCAGGCCGGGTTCTGATGTCTACGAGCAGTACTTC	CASRPGSDVYEQYF
TRBV27	TRBJ1-2	.	.	TGTGCCAGCAGACCTCTCGGAGACTCCACCTGGAACACCTTC	CASRPLGDSTWNTF
TRBV19	TRBJ1-5	.	.	TGTGCCAGTAGTATCCCTTTCCCGGGGTCCGTCGGGTTTTCACTCGATGGCAATCAGCCCCAGCATTTT	CASSIPFPGSVGFSLDGNQPQHF
TRBV11-2	TRBJ2-2	.	.	TGTGCCAGCAGCTTTTTTTTTGCGGGAACCGGGGAGCTGTTTTTT	CASSFFFAGTGELFF
TRBV30	TRBJ2-7	.	TRBD1	TGTGCCTGGTCGGGACAGGGAGATGAGCAGTACTTC	CAWSGQGDEQYF
TRBV7-9	TRBJ2-7	.	TRBD1	TGTGCCAGCAACCATCACACCGGGACAGGGGCCCACGAGCAGTACTTC	CASNHHTGTGAHEQYF